The 24 T cell receptor beta chains listed next were all sequenced from one sample in a study of blood T cell repertoires in COVID-19. The assay was immunoSEQ multiplex PCR, and TCRdb's table has in-frame clones only and misses some. The sample yields 150,000 or so clones, around 80% seen once. Sequencing was carried out using peripheral blood. These receptors were obtained from a human donor with acute or convalescent COVID-19. The donor label of this sample is uncertain.

The V call is TRBV7-2, the J call TRBJ2-7; possibly TRBD1 for D (5 bases). The CDR3 loop spans 13 amino acids. V shed 5 bases and J shed 5 bases, with 13 bases lying between them. Germline V lookup: CDR1 SGHTA, CDR2 FQGNSA. The CDR3 DNA follows: TGTGCCAGCAGCCTGGGGCCGGCGGACGAGCAGTACTTC. This sequence encodes CASSLGPADEQYF.

The chain links TRBV25-1 to TRBJ2-3, with 10 bases that match TRBD1. The CDR3 runs to 15 residues. The germline V gene has CDR1 MGHDK and CDR2 SYGVNS. Trimming took 4 bases from V and 4 from J; bases not matched to a gene: 5. The CDR3 loop reads CASSVTGGEADTQYF. CDR3 DNA sequence: TGTGCCAGCAGTGTGACAGGGGGCGAGGCAGATACGCAGTATTTT.

J is TRBJ1-1 and V is TRBV27; 7 bases fit TRBD1. Per the germline V gene, CDR1 is MNHEY and CDR2 is SMNVEV (reference sequence). The CDR3 consists of 20 residues. The ends lost 5 bases at V and 0 bases at J; junction bases unmatched: 21. CDR3 residues: CASSPNFGETGVRMNTEAFF. CDR3 DNA sequence: TGTGCCAGCAGTCCCAACTTCGGGGAAACAGGGGTCCGAATGAACACTGAAGCTTTCTTT.

This clone appeared a single time. The J gene is TRBJ2-5, the V gene TRBV13; D possibly corresponds to TRBD1 (5 bases). Trimming shortened V by 2 bases and J by 5 bases, and 9 bases separated the two germline ends. Germline V gives CDR1 PRHDT, CDR2 FYEKMQ (reference sequence). This CDR3 spans 13 amino acids. The chain's CDR3 is CASSLSGLETQYF. In DNA, the CDR3 is TGTGCCAGCAGCTTATCAGGGCTCGAGACCCAGTACTTC.

The V gene is TRBV29-1, the J gene TRBJ1-1, with 9 bases fitting TRBD1. V trimming: 7 bases; J trimming: 5 bases; junction bases outside the gene matches: 11. Germline V lookup: CDR1 SQVTM, CDR2 ANQGSEA. This CDR3 is 14 amino acids long. The DNA of the CDR3 is TGCAGCGCCACGGGACAGGGTTCACGAACTGAAGCTTTCTTT. It is translated as CSATGQGSRTEAFF.

The genes are TRBV18 and TRBJ1-2, with D unclear. Germline V gene lookup returns CDR1 KGHSH and CDR2 LQKENI. Trimming cost V 2 bases and J 2 bases, with 6 bases left between them. The CDR3 length is 13 residues. DNA of the CDR3: TGTGCCAGCTCACCAGACAAGAACTATGGCTACACCTTC. Translated, it gives CASSPDKNYGYTF.

This clone was detected a few times. V gene TRBV19 combines with J gene TRBJ2-1, with TRBD1 matching over 7 bases. Germline V gene sequence: CDR1 LNHDA, CDR2 SQIVND (reference sequence). With V trimmed by 5 bases and J by 5 bases, 12 bases remained unmatched. The CDR3 covers 16 residues. The CDR3 loop is CASSGRQGRFNNEQFF. The CDR3 DNA reads as TGTGCCAGTAGTGGTCGACAGGGCCGATTCAACAATGAGCAGTTCTTC.

The V gene is TRBV7-2, the J gene TRBJ1-4, with 8 bases that match TRBD1. The V segment lost 5 bases and the J segment 5 bases; nucleotides outside the gene matches: 10. The CDR3 totals 16 residues. CDR1 SGHTA and CDR2 FQGNSA come from the germline V gene. The CDR3 region is CASSETRQGWNEKLFF. In nucleotides, the CDR3 is TGTGCCAGCAGCGAAACCAGACAGGGGTGGAATGAAAAACTGTTTTTT.

The V call is TRBV5-4, the J call TRBJ1-6; D not resolved. Between the trimmed V and J ends, which lost 4 bases and 8 bases, there was a span of 16 bases. This CDR3 is built from 15 residues. Germline V gives CDR1 SGHNT, CDR2 YYREEE (reference sequence). The CDR3 loop reads CASSREGSWDSPLHF. The CDR3 DNA reads as TGTGCCAGCAGCCGGGAAGGATCGTGGGATTCACCCCTCCACTTT.

This rearrangement joins TRBV7-9 to TRBJ1-2; D gene unclear. CDR1 and CDR2 from the germline V gene are SEHNR and FQNEAQ (reference sequence). This CDR3 spans 16 amino acids. V was trimmed by 0 bases and J by 4 bases, leaving 15 bases between them. DNA for the CDR3: TGTGCCAGCAGCTTAGCGCGGAGCTTTCCGGGCTATGGCTACACCTTC. Translation: CASSLARSFPGYGYTF.

This rearrangement joins TRBV5-6 to TRBJ1-5, with 9 bases matching TRBD1. V shed 3 bases and J 6 bases; nucleotides not matched to a gene: 7. Germline V gene sequence: CDR1 SGHDT, CDR2 YYEEEE. The length of the CDR3 is 15 residues. CDR3 in amino acids: CASSYRDRVSQPQHF. CDR3 DNA: TGTGCCAGCAGCTACCGGGACAGGGTGAGTCAGCCCCAGCATTTT.

The rearrangement uses TRBV11-2 and TRBJ1-2; 7 bases agree with TRBD1. The V gene's germline CDR1 is SGHAT and CDR2 FQNNGV. The CDR3 sequence is 13 residues long. J lost 9 bases, V lost 7 bases, and 11 bases had no gene match. CDR3: CASTQGVPLSYTF. Here the CDR3 DNA reads TGTGCCAGCACCCAGGGGGTCCCACTAAGCTACACCTTC.

In its sample, this clone was seen a few times. The chain has TRBV5-1 and TRBJ2-7; the match to TRBD1 covers 8 bases. V lost 9 bases and J lost 6; bases outside the gene matches: 11. Germline V gene sequence: CDR1 SGHRS, CDR2 YFSETQ. The CDR3 has 13 amino acids. The CDR3 DNA sequence: TGCGCCACCTCAGGGGGCTCCAAGGGCGAGCAGTACTTC. Protein: CATSGGSKGEQYF.

The chain is built from TRBV19 and TRBJ2-1; a possible D gene is TRBD2 (6 bases). The germline gives CDR1 LNHDA, CDR2 SQIVND (reference sequence). This CDR3 has 15 residues. The ends were cut back, 10 bases at V and 5 bases at J, with 21 bases in the middle. CDR3 nucleotide sequence: TGTGCCACCGCGAATGAGGGCGGGGCTCACAATGAGCAGTTCTTC. This translates into CATANEGGAHNEQFF.

The J gene is TRBJ2-7, the V gene TRBV11-2; TRBD1 matches at 7 bases. Trimming at V came to 0 bases and at J to 1 base, leaving 6 bases not matched to a gene. From germline, CDR1 is SGHAT and CDR2 FQNNGV. The CDR3 spans 16 residues. The CDR3 here is CASSLDGWTGSYEQYF. DNA of the CDR3: TGTGCCAGCAGCTTAGATGGGTGGACAGGATCCTACGAGCAGTACTTC.

The chain couples TRBV7-9 to TRBJ1-1, with D uncertain. V gave up 1 base and J gave up 1 base, with 13 bases separating them. Per germline, CDR1 SEHNR and CDR2 FQNEAQ (reference sequence). This CDR3 has 16 amino acids. The chain's CDR3 is CASSLGGSKANTEAFF. CDR3 sequence (DNA): TGTGCCAGCAGCTTAGGAGGGTCGAAAGCGAACACTGAAGCTTTCTTT.

This chain links TRBV2 with TRBJ2-7, with D maybe TRBD2 (7 bases). Germline V gives CDR1 SNHLY, CDR2 FYNNEI. The CDR3 has 12 residues. V gave up 8 bases and J gave up 4 bases, with 12 bases separating them. CDR3: CASGAGAYEQYF. The CDR3 DNA reads TGTGCCAGCGGGGCGGGGGCGTACGAGCAGTACTTC.

V usage is TRBV23-1 and J usage is TRBJ1-6, with D maybe TRBD1 (6 bases). TRBV23-1 is noted as an ORF with a role that remains uncertain. The CDR3 spans 19 residues. Trimming cost V 0 bases and J 7 bases, with 22 bases left between them. CDR3 bases: TGCGCCAGCAGTCAATCGCGGGGGGGCGAAAGTATGTGGAATTCACCCCTCCACTTT. Residues: CASSQSRGGESMWNSPLHF.

A note on this clone: The sample carries other DNA sequences with the same CDR3. J is TRBJ2-4 and V is TRBV11-2, with 8 bases matching TRBD2. Trimming removed 3 bases from V and 5 bases from J; junction bases left unmatched: 6. The germline V gene encodes CDR1 SGHAT and CDR2 FQNNGV. The CDR3 has 15 amino acids. In DNA, the CDR3 is TGTGCCAGCAGCTTGCGGCGGGGGGAGGAAAACATTCAGTACTTC. Amino acid sequence: CASSLRRGEENIQYF.

V is TRBV3-1 (or the pseudogene TRBV3-2) and J is TRBJ2-7; the D gene is possibly TRBD2 (6 bases). This CDR3 has 13 amino acids. Per germline, CDR1 LGHDT and CDR2 YNNKEL (reference sequence). The V end was cut by 3 bases, the J end by 3 bases, with 9 bases between. The CDR3 DNA sequence: TGTGCCAGCAGCCATCTGGGGGGCTACGAGCAGTACTTC. It yields the protein CASSHLGGYEQYF.

V gene TRBV7-9 combines with J gene TRBJ1-2; TRBD1 aligns across 7 bases. The CDR3 length is 11 residues. Germline V gives CDR1 SEHNR, CDR2 FQNEAQ (reference sequence). The V gene end was trimmed by 8 bases and the J gene end by 7 bases; junction bases not matched to a gene: 4. The CDR3 coding sequence is TGTGCCAGCTCAAGGGGGCCTGGCTACACCTTC. Amino acids: CASSRGPGYTF.

In this sample, this clone turned up a few times. The gene calls are TRBV7-3 and TRBJ1-1; TRBD1 matches at 8 bases. CDR3 length: 15 residues. The ends lost 1 base at V and 4 bases at J; junction bases unmatched: 5. Germline CDR1 and CDR2: SGHTA and FQGTGA. Written as DNA, the CDR3 is TGTGCCAGCAGCTTAAACGGACAGGGAAGCACTGAAGCTTTCTTT. Translated, it gives CASSLNGQGSTEAFF.

This chain joins TRBV6-2 or TRBV6-3 and TRBJ1-5; the D gene is possibly TRBD1 (5 bases). The V gene lost 5 bases and the J gene lost 0 bases, with 8 bases spanning the gap. This CDR3 region has 14 residues. Germline CDR1 MNHEY, CDR2 SVGEGT. In DNA form, the CDR3 reads TGTGCCAGCAGTAGACAGAGTAGCAATCAGCCCCAGCATTTT. This codes for CASSRQSSNQPQHF.

The chain couples TRBV6-4 to TRBJ1-2, with a tentative D call TRBD1 (6 bases). Germline V gene sequence: CDR1 MRHNA, CDR2 SNTAGT. Trimming took off 3 bases at V and 4 bases at J, with 18 bases between the two ends. The CDR3 consists of 16 residues. CDR3 in DNA: TGTGCCAGCAGTGAAATTGAACAGGGCGTCGCCTATGGCTACACCTTC. This codes for CASSEIEQGVAYGYTF.